These T cell receptor beta chains were read from a single sample in a study of blood T cell repertoires in COVID-19. TCRdb keeps only in-frame clones here, not all; method: immunoSEQ multiplex PCR. The data hold some 50,000 clones, with 80% to 95% observed a single time. Material for sequencing was peripheral blood. The receptors were gathered from a man aged 60-69 years with COVID-19, enrolled during active disease. The CDR3 runs from the conserved cysteine through the conserved F or W. D genes are given only for firm matches.

>TRBJ1-1|TRBV10-1|-
CASNRALRTEAFF
>TRBJ1-2|TRBV10-1|-
CASSPGSGYGYTF
>TRBJ1-1|TRBV25-1|TRBD1
CASSPRGARADTEAFF
>TRBJ1-3|TRBV5-4|-
CASSFPSGNTIYF
>TRBJ1-6|TRBV3-1/TRBV3-2|-
CASSPEGQNSPLHF
>TRBJ1-5|TRBV27|-
CASSFTGTSNQPQHF
>TRBJ2-3|TRBV12-3/TRBV12-4|-
CASRVGAADTQYF
>TRBJ2-3|TRBV7-3|TRBD2
CASSPQPGLLTDTQYF
>TRBJ1-2|TRBV5-1|-
CASSPHGGVDGYTF
>TRBJ2-7|TRBV18|TRBD1
CASSLTGTGDYEQYF
>TRBJ1-1|TRBV4-1|-
CASSQDREMEGPNTEAFF
>TRBJ1-5|TRBV5-1|TRBD1
CASSLGGTGVGNQPQHF
>TRBJ2-3|TRBV21-1|-
CASSCRSLLVQYF
>TRBJ1-5|TRBV9|-
CASSPGTPNSNQPQHF
>TRBJ1-1|TRBV30|-
CAWARGNTEAFF
>TRBJ1-2|TRBV2|TRBD1
CASKGQGARGINGYTF
>TRBJ1-4|TRBV7-9|TRBD1
CASARDSDEKLFF
>TRBJ1-2|TRBV27|-
CASSPGTLKANYGYTF
>TRBJ2-7|TRBV27|-
CASSPLDRSYEQYF
>TRBJ1-6|TRBV5-8|-
CASSLNLGRSPLHF
>TRBJ1-1|TRBV15|-
CATSTRGNTEAFF
>TRBJ2-7|TRBV9|TRBD1
CASSVGDSYEQYF
>TRBJ1-3|TRBV12-5|-
CASGPGGAFSTIYF
>TRBJ2-4|TRBV3-1/TRBV3-2|-
CASSQGRAHIQYF
>TRBJ2-3|TRBV3-1/TRBV3-2|-
CASSEGQISTDTQYF
>TRBJ2-1|TRBV5-4|-
CASSLGEDNEQFF
>TRBJ2-2|TRBV7-2|TRBD2
CASSLVFAGAGELFF
>TRBJ2-2|TRBV25-1|-
CASSARLASPGELFF